The 18 T cell receptor beta chains below were found in one sample sequenced in a study of blood T cell repertoires in COVID-19. Libraries were prepared by immunoSEQ multiplex PCR; TCRdb keeps only in-frame clonotypes and omits some of them. The sample lists approximately 250,000 clones; 70% to 90% were seen once. The material sequenced was peripheral blood. The receptor set was obtained from a middle-aged man with acute or convalescent COVID-19.

The J gene is TRBJ2-7, the V gene TRBV19; 9 positions match TRBD1. Trimming took 1 base from V and 5 from J; bases not matched to a gene: 3. Germline V gives CDR1 LNHDA, CDR2 SQIVND (reference sequence). The length of the CDR3 is 14 residues. The CDR3 DNA sequence: TGTGCCAGTAGTATAGGAACAGGGGGCAACGAGCAGTACTTC. This gives the protein CASSIGTGGNEQYF.

In this sample, this clone turned up a few times. V and J are TRBV7-2 and TRBJ2-5; D gene uncertain. Trimming removed 0 bases from V and 1 base from J, with 9 bases in between. The CDR3 is made up of 15 amino acids. Per the germline V gene, CDR1 is SGHTA and CDR2 is FQGNSA. DNA for the CDR3: TGTGCCAGCAGCTTAGCGAGATATGTCCAAGAGACCCAGTACTTC. Its translation is CASSLARYVQETQYF.

This rearrangement joins TRBV7-2 to TRBJ1-6; 8 bases fit TRBD1. The CDR3 length is 15 residues. Germline V gene data show CDR1 as SGHTA and CDR2 as FQGNSA. V dropped 1 base and J dropped 6; count of bases not matched to a gene: 2. CDR3 DNA: TGTGCCAGCAGCTTAGATCAGGGGGCTAATTCACCCCTCCACTTT. As protein: CASSLDQGANSPLHF.

The J gene is TRBJ1-5, the V gene TRBV7-9; D remains ambiguous. Germline V gene data show CDR1 as SEHNR and CDR2 as FQNEAQ (reference sequence). This CDR3 is 16 amino acids long. V was shortened by 1 base and J by 7 bases, with 17 bases between the two germline ends. CDR3: CASSLVRGKNGQPQHF. DNA for the CDR3: TGTGCCAGCAGCTTAGTCCGAGGGAAGAATGGGCAGCCCCAGCATTTT.

This sequence joins TRBV18 and TRBJ1-1; D ambiguous. Germline CDR1 reads KGHSH; CDR2 reads LQKENI. The V end was cut by 4 bases, the J end by 1 base, with 10 bases between. The CDR3 has 14 amino acids. DNA of the CDR3: TGTGCCAGCTCACAAACTAACGCGAACACTGAAGCTTTCTTT. Its protein product is CASSQTNANTEAFF.

This clone appeared once. This rearrangement joins TRBV28 to TRBJ2-7; D ambiguous. The CDR3 covers 12 residues. The germline CDR1 and CDR2 sequences are MDHEN and SYDVKM. Trimming stripped 5 bases from V and 3 bases from J, with 8 bases between. The CDR3: CASSTTSYEQYF. As DNA, the CDR3 is TGTGCCAGCAGTACGACAAGCTACGAGCAGTACTTC.

This rearrangement joins TRBV29-1 to TRBJ1-1, with 7 bases lining up with TRBD1. Germline V gene lookup returns CDR1 SQVTM and CDR2 ANQGSEA. The CDR3 spans 14 residues. J was trimmed by 1 base and V by 7 bases; bases with no gene match: 9. CDR3 amino acids: CSGIGDSGNTEAFF. In DNA form, the CDR3 reads TGCAGCGGGATAGGGGACAGCGGGAACACTGAAGCTTTCTTT.

In this sample, this clone turned up once. The chain has TRBV2 and TRBJ1-1; 8 bases agree with TRBD1. Germline CDR1 reads SNHLY; CDR2 reads FYNNEI. The length of the CDR3 is 13 residues. With 3 bases clipped from V and 5 bases from J, the junction kept 2 bases outside the gene matches. CDR3 nucleotide sequence: TGTGCCAGCAGTGAGGACAGGGTGACTGAAGCTTTCTTT. It codes for CASSEDRVTEAFF.

The chain employs TRBV28 and TRBJ1-5, with 9 bases identical to TRBD1. Germline CDR1 and CDR2: MDHEN and SYDVKM. There are 15 residues in the CDR3. V lost 5 bases and J lost 7; bases outside the gene matches: 9. CDR3 in amino acids: CASSVNRGQTQPQHF. DNA of the CDR3: TGTGCCAGCAGTGTAAACAGGGGGCAGACGCAGCCCCAGCATTTT.

The chain uses TRBV28 and TRBJ1-2; 9 bases align to TRBD1. This CDR3 region has 14 residues. Germline-derived CDR1 and CDR2 are MDHEN and SYDVKM. Trimming at V came to 7 bases and at J to 0 bases, leaving 3 bases not matched to a gene. DNA of the CDR3: TGTGCCAGCAAGACAGGGGGGCCTAACTATGGCTACACCTTC. It yields the protein CASKTGGPNYGYTF.

This sequence joins TRBV7-3 and TRBJ2-1; 9 positions agree with TRBD1. This CDR3 region has 15 residues. The germline CDR1 and CDR2 sequences are SGHTA and FQGTGA. V was clipped by 5 bases and J by 5 bases; unmatched bases: 7. The CDR3 is CASSRDRGVDNEQFF. The CDR3 DNA reads as TGTGCCAGCAGCCGTGACAGGGGGGTAGACAATGAGCAGTTCTTC.

A single count supports this clone. The chain uses TRBV5-5 and TRBJ1-2; TRBD1 is a possible D gene (5 bases). Germline V gene data show CDR1 as SGHKS and CDR2 as YYEKEE (reference sequence). The V end lost 2 bases, the J end lost 6 bases, and 14 bases lay between the germline ends. The CDR3 is 14 residues long. CDR3 sequence: CASSLVREEDGYTF. In nucleotides, the CDR3 is TGTGCCAGCAGCTTAGTCAGGGAAGAGGATGGCTACACCTTC. Full variable domain (missing parts from reference TRBV5-5 and TRBJ1-2): DAGVTQSPTHLIKTRGQQVTLRCSPISGHKSVSWYQQVLGQGPQFIFQYYEKEERGRGNFPDRFSARQFPNYSSELNVNALLLGDSALYLCASSLVREEDGYTFGSGTRLTVV.

The chain uses TRBV19 and TRBJ2-2; D is possibly TRBD1 (6 bases). Trimming removed 6 bases at V and 0 bases at J, with 14 bases between. The CDR3 totals 16 residues. The germline gives CDR1 LNHDA, CDR2 SQIVND (reference sequence). The CDR3 bases are TGTGCCAGTAGGAGTTTTGGGGGCGCGAACACCGGGGAGCTGTTTTTT. It encodes CASRSFGGANTGELFF. The entire variable domain, with the rest obtained from reference TRBV19 and TRBJ2-2, is as follows: DGGITQSPKYLFRKEGQNVTLSCEQNLNHDAMYWYRQDPGQGLRLIYYSQIVNDFQKGDIAEGYSVSREKKESFPLTVTSAQKNPTAFYLCASRSFGGANTGELFFGEGSRLTVL.

The chain has TRBV5-1 and TRBJ1-1; D gene unclear. The CDR3 is made up of 13 amino acids. V lost 5 bases and J lost 3, with 11 bases in between. CDR1 and CDR2 (germline): SGHRS, YFSETQ. This chain's CDR3 is CASRVRSDTEAFF. The CDR3 DNA reads as TGCGCCAGCAGGGTGAGGTCCGACACTGAAGCTTTCTTT.

The chain joins TRBV30 to TRBJ1-5, with TRBD1 identical over 7 bases. The CDR3 length is 14 residues. V lost 0 bases and J lost 4; bases outside the gene matches: 3. Germline V gene data show CDR1 as GTSNPN and CDR2 as SVGIG (reference sequence). The CDR3 loop is CAWSVRTGNQPQHF. DNA for the CDR3: TGTGCCTGGAGTGTCCGGACAGGTAATCAGCCCCAGCATTTT.

The rearrangement uses TRBV28 and TRBJ2-3, with 8 bases that match TRBD2. This CDR3 region has 16 residues. V dropped 5 bases and J dropped 2; count of bases not matched to a gene: 9. Looked up from germline, CDR1 is MDHEN and CDR2 is SYDVKM. For the CDR3, the DNA is TGTGCCAGCAGTCCTCCTGGGCGGGGGGCCACAGATACGCAGTATTTT. As protein: CASSPPGRGATDTQYF.

V gene TRBV12-3 or TRBV12-4 combines with J gene TRBJ2-1, with TRBD2 as a possible D gene (5 bases). The CDR3 contains 13 residues. Trimming removed 3 bases at V and 3 bases at J, with 6 bases between. The CDR3 bases are TGTGCCAGCAGTTTCCGGGACTACAATGAGCAGTTCTTC. Its translation: CASSFRDYNEQFF.

The CDR3 loop is CASSQGRERGYTF. In DNA, the CDR3 is TGTGCCAGCAGCCAAGGCAGGGAACGTGGCTACACCTTC. This chain joins TRBV14 and TRBJ1-2; D possibly corresponds to TRBD1 (5 bases). V lost 1 base and J 7 bases, leaving 10 bases between the germline ends. Germline lookup yields CDR1 SGHDN and CDR2 FVKESK. The CDR3 spans 13 residues.